The 27 T cell receptor delta chains below all came from one sample that was sequenced in a study of γδ T cells in repeated Plasmodium falciparum infection. TCRdb fed the multiplex PCR reads into CATT to redo clone calling. Here the sample spans tens of thousands of delta-chain clones, 0.95% to 1% being singletons. Bulk repertoires came from Vgamma9/Vdelta2+ or Vdelta2-negative gammadelta T cells flow-sorted from PBMC. Sequencing was carried out using gamma-delta T cells from blood. The receptors stem from a pool of human donors (malaria-infected and uninfected, not separated).

Details on this clone: The protein recorded in TCRdb matches a much larger clone and deviates from this DNA's translation at residue 18, suggesting a read error; the protein here is obtained by translating the DNA. The rearrangement links TRDV1 to TRDJ3, with TRDD3 matching over 8 bases. No J gene is reported in TCRdb; it was inferred here by comparing the DNA with germline. This CDR3 contains 22 residues. Germline V gene data show CDR1 as TSWWSYY and CDR2 as QGS. The chain's CDR3 is CALGFQHGPTGGGSWDTLQMFF. DNA for the CDR3: TGTGCTCTTGGCTTCCAACACGGGCCGACTGGGGGGGGCTCCTGGGACACCCTACAGATGTTTTTC.

About this clone itself: A far larger clone is a single base away, which makes a read error likely. The sample carries other DNA sequences with the same CDR3. J is TRDJ1 and V is TRDV2; D unresolved. The CDR3 loop spans 16 amino acids. CDR1 and CDR2 from the germline V gene are GEAIGNYY and EKD. The CDR3: CACRDAVRGYTDKLIF. In nucleotides, the CDR3 is TGTGCCTGTCGCGATGCGGTGAGGGGTTACACTGATAAACTCATCTTT.

As for this clone: This DNA's translation and the protein TCRdb lists, from a much larger clone, do not match at residue 18, likely due to a read error; the protein shown is translated from the DNA. The chain combines TRDV1 with TRDJ1; 11 positions agree with TRDD3. Trimming cost V 4 bases and J 1 base; bases outside gene matches: 29. Germline lookup yields CDR1 TSWWSYY and CDR2 QGS. The CDR3 extends over 24 amino acids. In nucleotides, the CDR3 is TGTGCTCTTGGGGTTTGTTCCTACGCTACGAGAAACTGGGGGATAACAGGATCCACCGATAAACTCATCTTT. Residues: CALGVCSYATRNWGITGSTDKLIF.

Details on this clone: TCRdb lists the protein of a much larger clone for this DNA, which differs at residue 7, so this is likely a read error; the protein given here is translated from the DNA itself. V usage is TRDV2 and J usage is TRDJ1; D might be TRDD3 (5 bases). Germline loops: CDR1 GEAIGNYY, CDR2 EKD. This CDR3 contains 15 residues. V was trimmed by 1 base and J by 0 bases, leaving 11 bases between them. The CDR3 DNA reads as TGTGCCTGTGACACGGGGAGAGACCACACCGATAAACTCATCTTT. Translating it yields CACDTGRDHTDKLIF.

This clone was seen a few times. The protein TCRdb lists belongs to a much larger clone and differs from this DNA's translation at residue 10, which points to a read error; the protein shown is made from the DNA. V is TRDV2 and J is TRDJ2; 9 nucleotides agree with TRDD3. TCRdb carries no J gene annotation; the J gene was assigned here by matching the DNA with germline. The CDR3 length is 16 residues. With 0 bases clipped from V and 6 bases from J, the junction kept 7 bases outside the gene matches. The germline V gene has CDR1 GEAIGNYY and CDR2 EKD. The DNA for the CDR3 is TGTGCCTGTGACACCGTGTCTGGGGGATGCGCAGCACAACTCTTCTTT. Residues: CACDTVSGGCAAQLFF.

This clone showed up just a few times. The chain combines TRDV1 with TRDJ1; possibly TRDD3 for D (5 bases). From germline, CDR1 is TSWWSYY and CDR2 QGS. Trimming took off 0 bases at V and 0 bases at J, with 14 bases between the two ends. CDR3 length equals 17 residues. Here the CDR3 reads CALGELHIRGYTDKLIF. CDR3 sequence (DNA): TGTGCTCTTGGGGAACTCCACATACGGGGGTACACCGATAAACTCATCTTT.

In the case of this clone: One base separates it from a far larger clone, so it is likely a read error. Other DNA variants within this sample encode the same CDR3. This rearrangement joins TRDV2 to TRDJ1; D remains ambiguous. Here the J gene was assigned by germline matching of the DNA, as TCRdb has none. The CDR3 totals 16 residues. CDR1 is GEAIGNYY, CDR2 EKD, per germline. The CDR3 nucleotides read TGTGCCTGTGACCAATGCCGCCCCTCCAAGCCCGACAAACTCATCTTT. It specifies CACDQCRPSKPDKLIF.

This clone has at least ten counts. This DNA's translation and the protein TCRdb lists, from a much larger clone, do not match at residue 5, likely due to a read error; the protein shown is translated from the DNA. The rearrangement links TRDV2 to TRDJ1; D is possibly TRDD3 (5 bases). The J gene comes from matching the DNA to germline here; TCRdb lacks it. The CDR3 runs 18 residues. Germline-derived CDR1 and CDR2 are GEAIGNYY and EKD. Trimming left V 3 bases short and J 1 base short, with 23 bases between. The CDR3 nucleotides read TGTGCCTGTGACGCCGTGGGGAGTAAAGTAAAGGGCACCGATAAACTCATCTTT. Encoded protein: CACDAVGSKVKGTDKLIF.

This clone was counted between two and nine times. Given a far larger clone just one base away, this is likely a sequencing read error. Within the sample, other DNA sequences also encode this same CDR3. The chain combines TRDV1 with TRDJ1; 9 bases are shared with TRDD3. This CDR3 has 25 amino acids. Germline V CDR1 and CDR2: TSWWSYY, QGS. For the CDR3, the DNA is TGTGCCCTTGGGGAACTAAAGTCCCTACTCAATCCCCTGTACTGGGGGACCCTTTACACCGATAAACTCATCTTT. Translated, it gives CALGELKSLLNPLYWGTLYTDKLIF.

This clone appeared many times. This chain uses TRDV1 with TRDJ1, with 12 bases lining up with TRDD3. Germline V lookup: CDR1 TSWWSYY, CDR2 QGS. With V trimmed by 2 bases and J by 2 bases, 24 bases remained unmatched. The CDR3 is 23 amino acids. The CDR3 loop is CALGEGSPLYWGIQRGSTDKLIF. The CDR3 DNA sequence: TGTGCTCTTGGGGAAGGTAGTCCTTTGTACTGGGGGATACAAAGGGGATCGACCGATAAACTCATCTTT.

Of note for this clone: TCRdb has a much larger clone's protein, which differs at residue 8 from the translation of this DNA, likely because of a read error; what is shown is the protein translated from the DNA. V and J are TRDV1 and TRDJ1, with TRDD3 identical over 13 bases. TCRdb records no J gene; here it was assigned by comparing the DNA to germline. Germline V gene sequence: CDR1 TSWWSYY, CDR2 QGS. V was pared by 2 bases and J by 8 bases, with 17 bases of the junction left unmatched. This CDR3 spans 19 amino acids. CDR3 amino acids: CALGEGARTRTGGYDKLIF. The CDR3 coding sequence is TGTGCTCTTGGGGAAGGGGCTAGAACCCGTACTGGGGGATACGACAAACTCATCTTT.

This clone was detected only a few times. With only one base between it and a far larger clone, this is likely a read error. Other DNA variants within this sample encode the same CDR3. No call exists for the J gene, whereas the V gene is TRDV1; the table's D call, TRDD3, was not checked against the DNA. CDR1 is TSWWSYY and CDR2 is QGS in the germline V gene. CDR3 size: 18 residues. CDR3 protein: CALGELAPGGLYTDKLIF. The CDR3 coding sequence is TGTGCTCTTGGGGAACTAGCCCCTGGGGGATTGTACACCGATAAACTTATCTTT.

This clone turned up a few times. A read error is likely here: a far larger clone is one base away. This same CDR3 is encoded by further DNA sequences in the sample. The rearrangement uses TRDV2 and TRDJ1; 7 bases are a match to TRDD3. The J gene is absent in TCRdb and was assigned here via DNA matching to germline. Germline V gene data show CDR1 as GEAIGNYY and CDR2 as EKD. V lost 5 bases, J lost 0 bases, and 17 bases stayed unmatched. CDR3 length equals 18 residues. Here the CDR3 DNA reads TGTGCCTGTGTATGTATCTCCTGGGGGCCCCCTCACACCGATAAACTCATCTTT. It yields the protein CACVCISWGPPHTDKLIF.

This clone is medium-sized in the sample. The identical CDR3 is also encoded by other nucleotide sequences in the sample. This rearrangement joins TRDV1 to TRDJ1, with D possibly being TRDD3 (6 bases). V was clipped by 2 bases and J by 1 base, with 23 bases between them. The germline V gene encodes CDR1 TSWWSYY and CDR2 QGS. The CDR3 runs to 19 residues. DNA for the CDR3: TGTGCTCTTGGGGAAATAAGGTACGCGTCTGGGGCGGGCACCGATAAACTCATCTTT. Protein product: CALGEIRYASGAGTDKLIF.

About this clone: TCRdb's listed protein matches a much larger clone and diverges from this DNA's translation at residue 7, likely through a read error; the protein shown comes from the DNA. This sequence joins TRDV1 and TRDJ1; tentative D call: TRDD3 (6 bases). This CDR3 is 19 amino acids long. Germline V CDR1 and CDR2: TSWWSYY, QGS. Trimming pared 0 bases from V and 2 bases from J, leaving 22 bases between. CDR3 coding DNA: TGTGCTCTTGGGGAACTAGTCCCTCCCTGGGGTCATCGGACCGATAAACTCATCTTT. This encodes CALGELVPPWGHRTDKLIF.

A word on this clone: A far more abundant clone sits one base away, making this likely a read error. Other DNA sequences of this sample code for an identical CDR3. J is TRDJ1 and V is TRDV2, with TRDD3 matching 11 bases. TCRdb is silent on the J gene; assignment here came from matching the DNA to germline. The CDR3 extends over 21 amino acids. Germline CDR1 and CDR2: GEAIGNYY and EKD. The trim removed 0 bases at V and 0 bases at J, leaving 17 bases unmatched. The CDR3 nucleotides read TGTGCCTGTGACACCGTTACTGGGGGATATGCCGAGCGGAAGGACACCGATAAACTCATCTTT. Translation: CACDTVTGGYAERKDTDKLIF.

This clone occurred a few times. A single base is all that separates this from a far larger clone, so a read error is likely. At the DNA level, this CDR3 is encoded by other sequences in the same sample as well. This chain uses TRDV2 with TRDJ3, with D possibly being TRDD1 or TRDD3 (6 bases each). No J gene is reported in TCRdb; it was inferred here by comparing the DNA with germline. The CDR3 consists of 20 residues. Trimming took off 0 bases at V and 7 bases at J, with 24 bases between the two ends. Germline CDR1 is GEAIGNYY and CDR2 is EKD. The chain's CDR3 is CACDTLGLGKIARDTRQMFF. In nucleotides, the CDR3 is TGTGCCTGTGACACCTTAGGGCTGGGGAAAATAGCAAGAGACACCCGACAGATGTTTTTC.

Worth noting for this clone: TCRdb's protein for this DNA is that of a much larger clone and differs from the translation at residue 7, likely a read error; the protein shown is the DNA translation. V is TRDV2 and J is TRDJ1, with D unresolved. The length of the CDR3 is 15 residues. CDR1 is GEAIGNYY, CDR2 EKD, per germline. V was trimmed by 3 bases and J by 0 bases, leaving 13 bases between them. CDR3 nucleotides: TGTGCCTGTGACCATGGGAAACATTACACCGATAAACTCATCTTT. It is translated as CACDHGKHYTDKLIF.

This clone occurred a few times. TCRdb's listed protein matches a much larger clone and diverges from this DNA's translation at residue 12, likely through a read error; the protein shown comes from the DNA. The chain recombines TRDV2 with TRDJ1; the match to TRDD3 covers 10 bases. TCRdb records no J gene; here it was assigned by comparing the DNA to germline. V dropped 1 base and J dropped 6; count of bases not matched to a gene: 10. There are 16 residues in the CDR3. The germline V gene encodes CDR1 GEAIGNYY and CDR2 EKD. CDR3 protein: CACDTLGDTSINKLIF. The CDR3 bases are TGTGCCTGTGACACATTGGGGGATACATCAATCAATAAACTCATCTTT.

Concerning this clone itself: Translating this DNA gives a protein that differs at residue 7 from the TCRdb one, which belongs to a much larger clone; a read error is likely, and the protein shown is this translation. This rearrangement joins TRDV1 to TRDJ1; TRDD3 aligns across 9 bases. The CDR3 consists of 20 residues. Trimming cost V 5 bases and J 0 bases; bases outside gene matches: 19. The germline CDR1 and CDR2 sequences are TSWWSYY and QGS. The CDR3 is CALGSYGGDWGSRYTDKLIF. The CDR3 DNA reads TGTGCTCTTGGGTCCTACGGGGGGGACTGGGGGAGCCGGTACACCGATAAACTCATCTTT.

This clone has only a few counts. The protein held in TCRdb is that of a much larger clone and does not match this DNA's translation at residue 10, likely because of a read error; the protein shown is translated from the DNA. The chain employs TRDV2 and TRDJ1; 7 positions agree with TRDD3. No J segment appears in TCRdb, so it was assigned here by matching the sequence to germline. With V trimmed by 1 base and J by 0 bases, 13 bases remained unmatched. CDR3 length equals 18 residues. CDR1 and CDR2 from the germline V gene are GEAIGNYY and EKD. The CDR3 sequence is CACDTLGAEYLYTDKLIF. Written as DNA, the CDR3 is TGTGCCTGTGACACGCTGGGGGCTGAGTACTTGTACACCGATAAACTCATCTTT.

This clone was observed a few times. One base separates it from a far larger clone, so it is likely a read error. The sample has other DNA sequences that encode this CDR3 too. The CDR3 spells CACWHPTSSRSTGGYFTDKLIF. In DNA, the CDR3 is TGTGCCTGTTGGCATCCTACGTCTTCTAGGTCTACTGGAGGATATTTTACCGATAAACTCATCTTT. The chain joins TRDV2 to TRDJ1, with D possibly matching TRDD2 (6 bases). TCRdb records no J gene; here it was assigned by comparing the DNA to germline. Germline V gives CDR1 GEAIGNYY, CDR2 EKD. The CDR3 totals 22 residues. V was pared by 6 bases and J by 2 bases, with 39 bases between.

This clone showed up many times. TCRdb assigns this DNA the protein of a much larger clone, which departs from its translation at residue 13; this likely reflects a read error, and the protein shown comes from translating the DNA. The chain recombines TRDV2 with TRDJ3, with TRDD3 identical over 12 bases. The CDR3 totals 21 residues. The germline V gene encodes CDR1 GEAIGNYY and CDR2 EKD. Unmatched junction bases numbered 10, after V lost 0 bases and J lost 2 bases. In DNA, the CDR3 is TGTGCCTGTGACACCGTAGTTCTGGGGGATACGAGCCCCTGGGACACCCGACAGATGTTTTTC. It codes for CACDTVVLGDTSPWDTRQMFF.

This clone came up a few times. The likely explanation is a read error, given a far larger clone one base away. Within the sample, other DNA sequences also encode this same CDR3. A V gene of TRDV2 was called, but no J gene was assigned; the table's D gene call, TRDD3, was not cross checked with the DNA. The CDR3 spans 19 residues. The V gene's germline CDR1 is GEAIGNYY and CDR2 EKD. The CDR3: CACDHTGGYEAWDTRQMFF. The DNA of the CDR3 is TGTGCCTGTGACCATACTGGGGGATACGAAGCCTGGGACACCCGACAGATGTTCTTC.

Notes on this clone: The protein that TCRdb holds for this DNA derives from a much larger clone and differs from the translated DNA at residue 6, which likely indicates a read error; the protein shown here is translated from the DNA. The J gene is TRDJ1, the V gene TRDV1; TRDD3 matches at 12 bases. No J gene was available from TCRdb, and it was assigned here by a germline match of the DNA. The CDR3 consists of 18 residues. Germline CDR1 TSWWSYY, CDR2 QGS. Trimming took 3 bases from V and 0 from J; bases not matched to a gene: 8. CDR3 nucleotides: TGTGCTCTTGGGGACGCACTGGGGGATACCCCCTACACCGATAAACTCATCTTT. It codes for CALGDALGDTPYTDKLIF.

This clone showed up just a few times. TCRdb pairs this DNA with a much larger clone's protein that differs at residue 14, likely a read error; the protein shown was translated from the DNA. The rearrangement joins TRDV2 to TRDJ1; the match to TRDD3 covers 7 bases. Since TCRdb gives no J gene, matching the DNA to germline was used here to assign it. CDR1 GEAIGNYY and CDR2 EKD come from the germline V gene. Trimming took 0 bases from V and 7 from J; bases not matched to a gene: 34. This CDR3 spans 23 amino acids. CDR3 protein: CACDTAGRARVWGARPLSPKLIF. The DNA for the CDR3 is TGTGCCTGTGACACCGCCGGTCGGGCCAGGGTCTGGGGGGCTCGACCCCTATCGCCTAAACTCATCTTT.

Of note for this clone: Only one base separates this from a far larger clonotype, so it likely reflects a read error. Other DNA sequences of this sample code for an identical CDR3. The V call is TRDV1, the J call TRDJ1; tentative D call: TRDD2 (6 bases). V lost 3 bases and J lost 0, with 35 bases in between. Germline CDR1 is TSWWSYY and CDR2 is QGS. This CDR3 is 23 amino acids long. CDR3 residues: CALGDHIPVVPPGVLPYTDKLIF. CDR3 nucleotide sequence: TGTGCTCTTGGGGATCACATCCCTGTAGTGCCACCGGGAGTCCTACCGTACACCGATAAACTCATCTTT.